This T cell receptor beta chain is from a study of blood T cell repertoires in COVID-19. Trimming shortened V by 0 bases and J by 3 bases, and 12 bases separated the two germline ends. Looked up from germline, CDR1 is SGHDN and CDR2 is FVKESK. The CDR3 is 15 amino acids. Sequenced by immunoSEQ multiplex PCR; TCRdb stores in-frame clones only, minus some. The sample contains some 270,000 clones, 80% to 90% of which appear only once. Two consecutive negative NP/OP PCR tests, clearance, or resolved symptoms defined Cohort 3 recovery. The clonotype was recovered from a woman aged 25 to 39 who had recovered from COVID-19. J is TRBJ2-7 and V is TRBV14; D is unresolved. Sequenced input: PBMCs or T cells enriched from blood (not recorded which). CDR3 protein: CASSQDSHPIYEQYF. CDR3 nucleotides: TGTGCCAGCAGCCAAGATTCACACCCGATCTACGAGCAGTACTTC.